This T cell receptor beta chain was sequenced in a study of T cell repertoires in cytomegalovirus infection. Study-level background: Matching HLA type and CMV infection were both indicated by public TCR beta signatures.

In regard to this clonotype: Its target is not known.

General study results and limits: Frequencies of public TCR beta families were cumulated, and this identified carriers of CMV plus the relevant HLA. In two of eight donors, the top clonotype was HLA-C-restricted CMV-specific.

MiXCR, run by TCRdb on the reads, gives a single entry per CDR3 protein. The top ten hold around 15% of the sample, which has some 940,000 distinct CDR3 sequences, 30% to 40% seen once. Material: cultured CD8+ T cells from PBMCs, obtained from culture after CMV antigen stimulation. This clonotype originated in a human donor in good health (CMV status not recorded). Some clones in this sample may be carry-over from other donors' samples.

CDR3 loop: CASSDPLNRTQYF. CDR3 coding DNA: TGTGCCAGCAGTGACCCCCTAAATCGGACCCAGTACTTC. This chain connects TRBV25-1 to TRBJ2-5, with D uncertain. The V and J ends lost 3 bases and 7 bases respectively, with 12 bases between them. Germline CDR1 reads MGHDK; CDR2 reads SYGVNS. This CDR3 is built from 13 residues.